Presented here are 25 T cell receptor beta chains from one specimen sequenced in a study of human T cells and chemical hapten exposure. Time point of the sample: patch test 2, 6 weeks after DPC sensitization. The treatment was: therapeutic diphenylcyclopropenone sensitization with weekly scalp DPC. Each CDR3 protein is one row after TCRdb ran MiXCR on the RACE reads. The table includes under 90,000 distinct CDR3 sequences, around 7.9% detected once. Sequencing used whole blood, obtained in connection with sensitization to the hapten diphenylcyclopropenone (DPC). The source of these receptors is a woman between 50 and 59 years old with alopecia areata. Some clones in this sample may be carry-over from other donors' samples.

J is TRBJ2-1 and V is TRBV20-1, with D uncertain. V lost 5 bases to trimming and J lost 3 bases, with 14 bases between them. Germline CDR1 and CDR2: DFQATT and SNEGSKA (reference sequence). The length of the CDR3 is 14 residues. The CDR3 loop reads CSARHWRSYNEQFF. The CDR3 bases are TGCAGTGCTCGTCACTGGAGAAGCTACAATGAGCAGTTCTTC.

Turning to this clonotype: A clone one base away is much larger, so this may be a read error. V usage is TRBV20-1 and J usage is TRBJ1-1; 9 bases align to TRBD1. The germline gives CDR1 DFQATT, CDR2 SNEGSKA (reference sequence). This CDR3 has 16 residues. The junction had 11 bases not matched to a gene; V was cut back by 6 bases and J by 0 bases. CDR3 sequence reads: CSAKDRGGIMNTEAFF. CDR3 bases: TGCAGTGCAAAGGACAGGGGTGGGATCATGAACACTGAAGCTTTCTTT.

The V gene is TRBV6-5, the J gene TRBJ2-3, with D perhaps TRBD1 (6 bases). The CDR3 sequence is 15 residues long. V lost 0 bases and J 1 base, leaving 8 bases between the germline ends. CDR1 is MNHEY and CDR2 is SVGAGI in the germline V gene. The CDR3 protein is CASSYSGQRTDTQYF. The CDR3 DNA follows: TGTGCCAGCAGTTACTCCGGACAGCGCACAGATACGCAGTATTTT.

At least ten counts were recorded for this clonotype. This chain connects TRBV12-3 or TRBV12-4 to TRBJ1-2; D might be TRBD1 (6 bases). Trimming shortened V by 3 bases and J by 8 bases, and 13 bases separated the two germline ends. This CDR3 comprises 13 residues. Here the CDR3 reads CASSFGGLGGYTF. The CDR3 nucleotides read TGTGCCAGCAGTTTCGGGGGGCTAGGGGGCTACACCTTC.

This clonotype has a handful of counts. V usage is TRBV29-1 and J usage is TRBJ1-2, with D unclear. Germline lookup yields CDR1 SQVTM and CDR2 ANQGSEA. V gave up 0 bases and J gave up 2 bases, with 7 bases separating them. CDR3 length: 13 residues. Here the CDR3 DNA reads TGCAGCGTTGAAGAGGAAGGGAACTATGGCTACACCTTC. Its protein is CSVEEEGNYGYTF.

This clonotype was counted only a few times. This chain links TRBV12-3 or TRBV12-4 with TRBJ2-7; D is ambiguous. The CDR3 length is 13 residues. V was trimmed by 5 bases and J by 2 bases, leaving 10 bases between them. CDR3 region: CASSPTVTYEQYF. In nucleotides, the CDR3 is TGTGCCAGCAGTCCGACGGTGACCTACGAGCAGTACTTC.

In this sample, this clonotype turned up a few times. V usage is TRBV14 and J usage is TRBJ1-4; 11 bases are a match to TRBD1. Trimming took 4 bases from V and 5 from J; bases not matched to a gene: 15. Germline CDR1 and CDR2: SGHDN and FVKESK. The CDR3 has 19 residues. CDR3 sequence reads: CASSPRPPGTGGKNEKLFF. The CDR3 DNA follows: TGTGCCAGCAGCCCCAGACCGCCCGGGACAGGGGGGAAAAATGAAAAACTGTTTTTT.

This clonotype was found a few times. The chain joins TRBV20-1 to TRBJ1-3, with D perhaps TRBD1 (5 bases). Germline CDR1 and CDR2: DFQATT and SNEGSKA (reference sequence). The CDR3 length is 12 residues. V gave up 4 bases and J gave up 4 bases, with 8 bases separating them. The chain's CDR3 is CSATGLGNTIYF. DNA for the CDR3: TGCAGTGCTACAGGGTTAGGAAACACCATATATTTT.

In its sample, this clonotype was seen a few times. The genes are TRBV7-2 and TRBJ2-7, with TRBD2 identical over 9 bases. The CDR3 runs 15 residues. J gave up 5 bases and V 3 bases, and 8 bases lay outside the gene matches. Germline CDR1 SGHTA, CDR2 FQGNSA. This CDR3 reads CASSFRGGGADEQYF. The CDR3 region has the DNA TGTGCCAGCAGCTTTCGGGGCGGGGGGGCCGACGAGCAGTACTTC.

This clonotype was observed many times. The chain employs TRBV9 and TRBJ2-1; the match to TRBD2 covers 14 bases. From germline, CDR1 is SGDLS and CDR2 YYNGEE. This CDR3 contains 17 residues. The J segment lost 3 bases and the V segment lost 4 bases, leaving 6 bases of the junction unmatched. The CDR3: CASSSGTSGGDYNEQFF. The CDR3 DNA reads as TGTGCCAGCAGCTCGGGGACTAGCGGGGGCGACTACAATGAGCAGTTCTTC.

This clonotype has at least ten counts. V gene TRBV3-1 combines with J gene TRBJ1-2, with D maybe TRBD1 (5 bases). This CDR3 contains 15 residues. Trimming removed 1 base at V and 3 bases at J, with 12 bases between. CDR1 is LGHDT, CDR2 YNNKEL, per germline (reference sequence). CDR3 residues: CASSQGSQGDYGYTF. The DNA of the CDR3 is TGTGCCAGCAGCCAAGGTAGCCAGGGAGACTATGGCTACACCTTC.

This clonotype appeared many times. V and J are TRBV27 and TRBJ1-1; D gene unclear. CDR1 and CDR2 from the germline V gene are MNHEY and SMNVEV (reference sequence). The CDR3 is 15 residues long. The V gene lost 6 bases and the J gene lost 4 bases, with 18 bases spanning the gap. The CDR3 is CASRRPVASGTEAFF. The CDR3 coding sequence is TGTGCCAGCAGGCGTCCCGTGGCTTCCGGCACTGAAGCTTTCTTT.

CDR3 bases: TGCAGTGTTACCAGGCAAGAGACCCAGTACTTC. It is translated as CSVTRQETQYF. V and J are TRBV20-1 and TRBJ2-5; D is uncertain. Between the trimmed V and J ends, which lost 7 bases and 2 bases, there was a span of 8 bases. Germline V gives CDR1 DFQATT, CDR2 SNEGSKA (reference sequence). The CDR3 sequence is 11 residues long.

This clonotype was seen a few times. V gene TRBV19 combines with J gene TRBJ2-5; maybe TRBD2 (5 bases). The CDR3 totals 13 residues. V was trimmed by 7 bases and J by 7 bases, leaving 16 bases between them. The germline V gene encodes CDR1 LNHDA and CDR2 SQIVND (reference sequence). In DNA, the CDR3 is TGTGCCAGTAAAGGGCCCGGAGGTGGGACCCAGTACTTC. Its protein product is CASKGPGGGTQYF.

The chain links TRBV6-6 to TRBJ1-1; no definite D call. This CDR3 has 14 residues. V gave up 2 bases and J gave up 2 bases, with 9 bases separating them. Germline CDR1 reads MNHNY; CDR2 reads SVGAGI (reference sequence). Written as DNA, the CDR3 is TGTGCCAGCAGTTACGAGTTAATTAACACTGAAGCTTTCTTT. It translates to CASSYELINTEAFF.

The V and J genes are TRBV7-6 and TRBJ1-4, with 9 bases fitting TRBD1. The ends lost 5 bases at V and 8 bases at J; junction bases unmatched: 6. CDR1 is SGHVS, CDR2 FNYEAQ, per germline. CDR3 length: 14 amino acids. CDR3 sequence: CASSPDRGDEKLFF. In DNA form, the CDR3 reads TGTGCCAGCAGCCCGGACAGGGGAGACGAAAAACTGTTTTTT. The whole variable domain, remainder taken from reference TRBV7-6 and TRBJ1-4, is GAGVSQSPRYKVTKRGQDVALRCDPISGHVSLYWYRQALGQGPEFLTYFNYEAQQDKSGLPNDRFSAERPEGSISTLTIQRTEQRDSAMYRCASSPDRGDEKLFFGSGTQLSVL.

This clonotype was counted many times. V and J are TRBV28 and TRBJ2-3; D possibly corresponds to TRBD1 (6 bases). This CDR3 is 17 amino acids long. Trimming left V 7 bases short and J 4 bases short, with 24 bases between. CDR1 is MDHEN and CDR2 is SYDVKM in the germline V gene. CDR3 in amino acids: CASIPVYGRGGADTQYF. The CDR3 coding sequence is TGTGCCAGCATTCCAGTTTATGGCAGGGGTGGAGCAGATACGCAGTATTTT.

This clonotype has a handful of counts. This chain links TRBV29-1 with TRBJ2-3; D possibly corresponds to TRBD2 (5 bases). CDR1 is SQVTM and CDR2 is ANQGSEA in the germline V gene. V was pared by 5 bases and J by 5 bases, with 5 bases between. The CDR3 runs 10 residues. The CDR3 region is CSVREDTQYF. CDR3 in DNA: TGCAGCGTTCGGGAAGATACGCAGTATTTT.

The genes are TRBV5-1 and TRBJ2-1; 8 positions match TRBD1. CDR3 length: 15 residues. The trim removed 3 bases at V and 5 bases at J, leaving 7 bases unmatched. Germline V gene lookup returns CDR1 SGHRS and CDR2 YFSETQ. CDR3: CASSSWTGMDNEQFF. For the CDR3, the DNA is TGCGCCAGCAGCTCCTGGACAGGGATGGACAATGAGCAGTTCTTC.

Many counts were recorded for this clonotype. The V gene is TRBV30, the J gene TRBJ1-5; D unclear. V was shortened by 6 bases and J by 0 bases, with 9 bases between the two germline ends. This CDR3 contains 13 residues. Germline V gene lookup returns CDR1 GTSNPN and CDR2 SVGIG (reference sequence). This CDR3 reads CACSETSNQPQHF. The CDR3, as DNA: TGTGCCTGCTCGGAGACTAGCAATCAGCCCCAGCATTTT.

The genes are TRBV9 and TRBJ1-1; no reliable D call. The V gene's germline CDR1 is SGDLS and CDR2 YYNGEE. Trimming pared 7 bases from V and 0 bases from J, leaving 13 bases between. The CDR3 sequence is 14 residues long. CDR3 residues: CASGSPNMNTEAFF. DNA for the CDR3: TGTGCCAGCGGTTCTCCTAACATGAACACTGAAGCTTTCTTT.

V is TRBV12-3 or TRBV12-4 and J is TRBJ2-1, with TRBD2 identical over 12 bases. Trimming removed 3 bases from V and 7 bases from J; junction bases left unmatched: 7. CDR3 length: 16 residues. The CDR3 DNA sequence: TGTGCCAGCAGTTTTCCGACTAGCGGGAGTTTAAATGAGCAGTTCTTC. It translates to CASSFPTSGSLNEQFF.

This clonotype has only a few counts. The chain combines TRBV6-5 with TRBJ2-2; D is possibly TRBD1 (6 bases). V was cut by 6 bases and J by 5 bases, with 10 bases left in between. Germline CDR1 is MNHEY and CDR2 is SVGAGI. The CDR3 totals 13 residues. The CDR3 here is CASSTTGTGELFF. The CDR3, as DNA: TGTGCCAGCAGCACCACAGGGACCGGGGAGCTGTTTTTT.

This clonotype has a handful of counts. J is TRBJ1-1 and V is TRBV20-1; D gene unclear. This CDR3 has 15 residues. CDR1 is DFQATT and CDR2 is SNEGSKA in the germline V gene (reference sequence). V lost 0 bases and J 0 bases, leaving 11 bases between the germline ends. The CDR3 spells CSARDGSAVNTEAFF. The CDR3, as DNA: TGCAGTGCTAGAGATGGTTCGGCAGTGAACACTGAAGCTTTCTTT.

This clonotype has only a few counts. V usage is TRBV27 and J usage is TRBJ2-3; maybe TRBD1 (5 bases). Per germline, CDR1 MNHEY and CDR2 SMNVEV (reference sequence). The CDR3 length is 15 residues. V lost 7 bases and J lost 1, with 15 bases in between. The CDR3 spells CASKEQGSGTDTQYF. Here the CDR3 DNA reads TGTGCCAGCAAGGAGCAGGGATCCGGCACAGATACGCAGTATTTT.